This TCR beta chain came from a study of regulatory T cells in long-lasting Graves disease (dated by TCRdb to the early 2020s). Background on the whole study: Antithyroid drugs had been taken for less than 3 months by newly diagnosed Graves' disease patients. Peripheral blood TCR sequencing and RNA sequencing compared persistent Graves' disease patients with newly diagnosed Graves' disease patients. The study was registered as a clinical trial and conducted in China. A total of around 35 samples underwent TCR sequencing: around 13 from persistent and roughly 20 from newly diagnosed Graves' disease patients. What the study reported, not specific to this receptor: Persistent Graves' disease patients showed lower TCR Shannon entropy and fewer highly expanded clones than newly diagnosed patients, suggesting clonal expansion. The small sample size was acknowledged by the authors as a limitation that may reduce accuracy. Persistent patients shared more public clonotypes among themselves (roughly 2,700) than newly diagnosed patients did (about 970). Preferential use of TRBV28, TRBJ1-2 and TRBJ2-5 was observed in persistent disease, whereas TRBV20-1 and TRBJ2-1 were favored in newly diagnosed disease. Only peripheral blood was studied, because thyroid tissue, the primary lesion, was inaccessible. Only the TCR beta chain was sequenced and analyzed.

Read against the paper, the sample's time point label means: newly diagnosed GD, antithyroid drugs for less than 3 months. RNA was extracted from PBMCs in TRIzol for both TCR sequencing and RNA sequencing. Graves' disease was diagnosed according to American Thyroid Association guidelines. Recruitment of patients was carried out at an endocrinology department in Xi'an, China. Each patient gave approximately 9.7 milliliters of peripheral blood, collected in an EDTA anticoagulant tube. Ficoll Paque Plus density gradient separation was used to isolate PBMCs, and no further T cell sorting was done. RNA quality was checked with an Agilent 2100 Bioanalyzer and agarose gel, and concentration with a NanoDrop 2000. Receptors were amplified or captured by multiplex PCR. Sequencing was performed on an Illumina HiSeq 4000. CDR3 regions were amplified by Arm-PCR with iRepertoire HTBI primers to construct TCR beta libraries. Before sequencing, the PCR products went through gel purification. The paper's processing steps were these. Across samples, about 63 TRBV and 14 TRBJ segments were identified and used for gene usage analysis of CDR3 amino acid clonotypes. COPE and FqMerger were used to merge the filtered high-quality paired reads into contigs. BLAST was used to align contigs to IMGT TRBV, TRBD and TRBJ reference genes, and CDR3 was defined according to IMGT. Highly expanded clones were defined as clonotypes with a frequency above 0.1%. Shannon entropy served as the measure of repertoire diversity, while the Gini coefficient captured V-J evenness. A clonotype was considered public if more than one individual shared it. TCRdb itself trimmed the public reads at Q25 with fastp, ran MiXCR and retained productive beta chains. A single entry per CDR3 protein holds the most common genes and DNA from its merged rows. The V and J calls come from TCRdb's annotation, not from the publication. The sample table records a few hundred thousand distinct CDR3 sequences; around 19% of these occur just once. In total, the top ten clones hold about 15% of the sample.

This clonotype was counted at least ten times. No cognate antigen has been identified for it. No much larger clone is present one base from it, and per-base qualities are unavailable. The CDR3 starts with the cysteine, ends with the phenylalanine, and has 17 residues. Just CDR3 DNA is preserved here, 51 bases in frame from base 1. CDR1 and CDR2 (LGHDT, YNNKEL) derive from the germline V gene (reference sequence). V lost 2 bases and J lost 3 bases, and the count of bases not matched to a germline gene is 10. The sample was also reused in another study, on T cells in Graves' hyperthyroidism and ophthalmopathy. As the second paper documents: Graves' hyperthyroidism was defined as stable when no progression to ophthalmopathy occurred over 18 months of follow-up. Hyperthyroidism patients were aged 18 to 65 years and newly diagnosed, with disease duration of less than 2 months. Exclusion was applied to patients with uncontrolled infections, other autoimmune diseases, pregnancy or lactation. Clinical symptoms, serum thyroxine and TRAb, thyroid ultrasound, and orbital computed tomography formed the basis for the diagnoses. For the first round of RT-PCR on the TCR CDR3, the HTBI primer set was used together with the Qiagen OneStep RT-PCR kit. Most expanded thyroid clonotypes (frequency above 0.001) were also detected in blood, a finding suggesting that blood repertoires may reflect thyroid immune responses. In cross-validation, a model built on a 13 V-J signature told ophthalmopathy apart from stable hyperthyroidism with less than 90% sensitivity and about 81% specificity, and in testing the same model reached 80%/75%. In validation, progression to ophthalmopathy was predicted by the model with about 70% sensitivity and 72% to 85% specificity, a median of approximately 6.5 months before onset. TCR V-J signatures able to tell the groups apart were searched for in a discovery cohort of 95 to 100 patients, of whom fewer than 45 had Graves' ophthalmopathy and around 58 had stable Graves' hyperthyroidism. Whether ophthalmopathy could be predicted prospectively was tested in an independent validation cohort made up of approximately 19 hyperthyroidism patients plus 17 patients who later progressed to ophthalmopathy. The approximately 98 discovery patients were randomly divided into training and test sets at a 7:3 ratio. The study also compared thyroid tissue and blood T-cell repertoires from a handful of Graves' hyperthyroidism patients. After blood sampling, hyperthyroidism patients were treated with methimazole at a starting dose of 30 mg daily, and ophthalmopathy patients were treated with high-dose intravenous methylprednisolone. Libraries were constructed in a second round of multiplex PCR, after which size selection and purification were carried out. The libraries were sequenced on an Illumina HiSeq2000 using paired-end 100 bp reads. Raw data were processed with SOAPnuke, discarding reads with adapters, uncalled bases, mean Phred below 15, or no exact constant-primer or identifier match. COPE v1.2.5 was used to merge the high-quality paired reads, and each unique nucleotide sequence was defined as a clonotype. MiTCR v1.1 was used to align clonotypes to the IMGT TRBV, TRBD and TRBJ reference segments. The analysis included only V-J combinations with a frequency above 0.0001, which together covered roughly 99% of the repertoires. A TCS score was defined as the ratio between F50 (clonal expansion) and ExV (chaos), using BLOSUM62-based TCRdist between CDR3 peptides within each V-J. Welch's t-statistics and random forest reduced around 520 V-J features to some 14, which were used in a naive Bayes classifier (R e1071). Sample size was not statistically predetermined, and blinding of investigators to group allocation was not performed. The paper describes TCR Vbeta CDR3 sequencing of 135 peripheral blood samples, made up of 43 ophthalmopathy patients, around 78 hyperthyroidism patients and roughly 17 progressor patients.

The source was peripheral blood mononuclear cells (PBMCs), collected at new diagnosis, from a patient treated with antithyroid drugs. This clonotype was sampled from a woman between 25 and 40 years old with Graves disease. Donor details come from another sample of the same person, matched by shared clones. The chain is encoded by TRBV3-1 joined to TRBJ2-1, and TRBD1 aligns with 7 junction nucleotides. Here is the DNA: TGTGCCAGCAGCCAACGCAGGGACAGCTATCTCTACAATGAGCAGTTCTTC. It translates to CASSQRRDSYLYNEQFF.